This T cell receptor beta chain was recorded in a study of CD8+CD57+ T cells in acquired aplastic anemia. The overall study: CD4+ and CD8+ cells, once sorted, gave DNA averaging 3.2 ug. Whole-study results and caveats: Comparison of patients with controls identified approximately 28 shared CD8+ CDR3 sequences. Patients showed no significant difference from controls in CD8+ Simpson's diversity.

This clonotype was found many times. Antigen specificity is unknown. The CDR3 runs 15 residues. Looked up from germline, CDR1 is MGHRA and CDR2 is YSYEKL. V was trimmed by 0 bases and J by 0 bases, leaving 6 bases between them. Genomic DNA served as template for TCR beta VDJ and CDR3 profiling. One entry per CDR3 protein, called by TCRdb with MiXCR from the reads. Of about 130,000 distinct CDR3 sequences listed, 41% were seen once; the top ten hold less than 8.5%. The sample comprised sorted CD4+, CD8+, or CD8+CD57+ T cells (not recorded which) from PBMCs. This clonotype originated in a human donor in good health, serving as a control. The gene calls are TRBV4-1 and TRBJ1-3, with D unresolved. The CDR3 DNA sequence: TGCGCCAGCAGCCAAGACCGATTCTCTGGAAACACCATATATTTT. It encodes CASSQDRFSGNTIYF.